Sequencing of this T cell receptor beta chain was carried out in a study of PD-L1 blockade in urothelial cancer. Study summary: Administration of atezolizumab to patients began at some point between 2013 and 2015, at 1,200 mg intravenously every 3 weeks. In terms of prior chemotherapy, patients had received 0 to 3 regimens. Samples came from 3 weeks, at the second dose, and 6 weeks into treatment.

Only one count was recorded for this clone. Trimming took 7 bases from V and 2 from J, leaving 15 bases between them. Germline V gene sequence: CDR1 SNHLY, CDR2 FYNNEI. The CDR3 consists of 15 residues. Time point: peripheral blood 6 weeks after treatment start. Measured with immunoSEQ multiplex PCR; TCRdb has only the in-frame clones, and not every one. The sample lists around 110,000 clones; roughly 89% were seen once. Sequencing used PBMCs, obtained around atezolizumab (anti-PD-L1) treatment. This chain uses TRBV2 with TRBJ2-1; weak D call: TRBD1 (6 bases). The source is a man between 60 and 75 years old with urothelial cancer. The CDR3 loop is CASKITGIPYNEQFF. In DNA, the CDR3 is TGTGCCAGCAAAATTACAGGGATCCCCTACAATGAGCAGTTCTTC.